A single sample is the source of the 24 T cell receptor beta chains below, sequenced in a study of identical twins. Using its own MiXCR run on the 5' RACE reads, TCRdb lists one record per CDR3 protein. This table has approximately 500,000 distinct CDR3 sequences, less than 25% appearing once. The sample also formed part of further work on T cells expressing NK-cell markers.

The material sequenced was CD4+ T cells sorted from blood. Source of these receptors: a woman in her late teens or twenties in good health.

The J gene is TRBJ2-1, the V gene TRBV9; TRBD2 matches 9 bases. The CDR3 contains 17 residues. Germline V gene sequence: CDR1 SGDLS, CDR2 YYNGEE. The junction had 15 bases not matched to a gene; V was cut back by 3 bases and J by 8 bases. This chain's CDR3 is CASSEGPGRGGIDEQFF. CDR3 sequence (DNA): TGTGCCAGCAGCGAGGGCCCAGGGCGGGGGGGAATCGATGAGCAGTTCTTC.

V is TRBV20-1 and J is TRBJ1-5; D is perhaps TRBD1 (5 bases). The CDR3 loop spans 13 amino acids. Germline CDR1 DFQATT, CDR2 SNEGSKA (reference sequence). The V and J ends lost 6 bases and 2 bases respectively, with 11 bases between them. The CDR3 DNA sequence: TGCAGTGCCGCAGGGTTGCGCAATCAGCCCCAGCATTTT. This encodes CSAAGLRNQPQHF.

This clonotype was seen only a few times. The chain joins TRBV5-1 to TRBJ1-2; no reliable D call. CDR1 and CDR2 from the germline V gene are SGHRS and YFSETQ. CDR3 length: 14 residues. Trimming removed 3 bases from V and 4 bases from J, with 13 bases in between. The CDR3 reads CASSWGEGVYGYTF. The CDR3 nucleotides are TGCGCCAGCAGCTGGGGAGAGGGTGTCTATGGCTACACCTTC.

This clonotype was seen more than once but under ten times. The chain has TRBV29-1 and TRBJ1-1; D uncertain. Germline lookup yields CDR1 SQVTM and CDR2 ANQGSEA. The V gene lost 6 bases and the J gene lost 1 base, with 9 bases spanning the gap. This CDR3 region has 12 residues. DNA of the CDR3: TGCAGCGTGCTTAGAGGGAACACTGAAGCTTTCTTT. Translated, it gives CSVLRGNTEAFF.

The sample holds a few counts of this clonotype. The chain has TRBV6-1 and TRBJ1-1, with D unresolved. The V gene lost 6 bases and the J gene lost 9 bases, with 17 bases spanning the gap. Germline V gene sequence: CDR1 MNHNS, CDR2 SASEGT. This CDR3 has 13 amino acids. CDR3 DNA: TGTGCCAGCAGCCTCCGCGAGGGCGGGAAAGCTTTCTTT. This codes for CASSLREGGKAFF.

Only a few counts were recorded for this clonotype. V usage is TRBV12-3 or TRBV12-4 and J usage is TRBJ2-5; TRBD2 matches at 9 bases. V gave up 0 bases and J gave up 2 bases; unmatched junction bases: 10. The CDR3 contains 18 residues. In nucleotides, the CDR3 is TGTGCCAGCAGTTTAGCGCTCGGTAGCGGGGGACAGCAAGAGACCCAGTACTTC. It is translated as CASSLALGSGGQQETQYF.

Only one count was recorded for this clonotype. CDR3 residues: CASSPQPEGELFF. The DNA of the CDR3 is TGTGCCAGCAGTCCCCAACCAGAAGGGGAGCTGTTTTTT. The chain couples TRBV2 to TRBJ2-2; D is uncertain. Per germline, CDR1 SNHLY and CDR2 FYNNEI. This CDR3 is 13 amino acids long. Trimming shortened V by 5 bases and J by 8 bases, and 12 bases separated the two germline ends.

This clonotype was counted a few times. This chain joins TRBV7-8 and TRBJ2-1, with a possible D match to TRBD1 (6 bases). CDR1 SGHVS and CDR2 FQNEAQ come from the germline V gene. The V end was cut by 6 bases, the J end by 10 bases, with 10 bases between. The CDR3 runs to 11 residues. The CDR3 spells CASSKGVEQFF. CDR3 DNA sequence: TGTGCCAGCAGTAAGGGGGTAGAGCAGTTCTTC.

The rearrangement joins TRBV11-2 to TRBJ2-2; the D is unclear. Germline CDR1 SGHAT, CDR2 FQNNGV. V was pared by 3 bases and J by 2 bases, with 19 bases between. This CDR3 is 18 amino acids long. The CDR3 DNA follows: TGTGCCAGCAGCTTGAAGGGTTTAACAATTCTAAACACCGGGGAGCTGTTTTTT. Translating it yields CASSLKGLTILNTGELFF.

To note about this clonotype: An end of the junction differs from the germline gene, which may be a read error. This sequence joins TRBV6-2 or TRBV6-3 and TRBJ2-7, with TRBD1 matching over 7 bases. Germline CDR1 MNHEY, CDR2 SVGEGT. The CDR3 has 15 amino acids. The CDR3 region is CASTPRDRDSSEQYF. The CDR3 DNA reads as TGTGCCAGCACCCCCCGCGACAGGGATTCCTCCGAGCAGTACTTC.

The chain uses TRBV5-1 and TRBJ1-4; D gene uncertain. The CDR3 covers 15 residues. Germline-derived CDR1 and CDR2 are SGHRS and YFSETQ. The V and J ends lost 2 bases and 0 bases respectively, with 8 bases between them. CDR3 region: CASSFGATTNEKLFF. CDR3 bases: TGCGCCAGCAGCTTCGGAGCAACAACTAATGAAAAACTGTTTTTT.

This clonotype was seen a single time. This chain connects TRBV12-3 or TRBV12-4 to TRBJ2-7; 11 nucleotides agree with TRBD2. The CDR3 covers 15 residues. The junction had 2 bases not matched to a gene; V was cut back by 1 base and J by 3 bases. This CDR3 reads CASSLVAGGGYEQYF. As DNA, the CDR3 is TGTGCCAGCAGTTTAGTAGCGGGGGGGGGCTACGAGCAGTACTTC.

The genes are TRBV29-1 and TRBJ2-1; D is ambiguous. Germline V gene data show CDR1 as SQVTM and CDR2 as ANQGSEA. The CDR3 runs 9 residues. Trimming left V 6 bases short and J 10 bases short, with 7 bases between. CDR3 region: CSVGREQFF. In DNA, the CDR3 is TGCAGCGTGGGTAGGGAGCAGTTCTTC.

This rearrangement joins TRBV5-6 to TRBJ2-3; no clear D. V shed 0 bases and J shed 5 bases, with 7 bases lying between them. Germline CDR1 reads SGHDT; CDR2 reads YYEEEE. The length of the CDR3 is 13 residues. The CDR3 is CASSLAPVDTQYF. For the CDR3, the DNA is TGTGCCAGCAGCTTGGCCCCCGTAGATACGCAGTATTTT.

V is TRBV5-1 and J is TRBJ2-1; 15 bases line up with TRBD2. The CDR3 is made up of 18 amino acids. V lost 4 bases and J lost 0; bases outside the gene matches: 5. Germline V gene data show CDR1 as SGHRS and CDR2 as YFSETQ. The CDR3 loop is CASSAGTSGGFSYNEQFF. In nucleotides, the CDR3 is TGCGCCAGCAGCGCCGGGACTAGCGGGGGGTTCTCCTACAATGAGCAGTTCTTC.

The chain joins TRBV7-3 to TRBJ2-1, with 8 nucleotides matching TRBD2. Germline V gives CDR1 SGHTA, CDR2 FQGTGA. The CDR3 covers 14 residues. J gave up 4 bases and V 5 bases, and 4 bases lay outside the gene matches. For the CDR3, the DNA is TGTGCCAGCAGCCGCGGGGGGCAGTACAATGAGCAGTTCTTC. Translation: CASSRGGQYNEQFF.

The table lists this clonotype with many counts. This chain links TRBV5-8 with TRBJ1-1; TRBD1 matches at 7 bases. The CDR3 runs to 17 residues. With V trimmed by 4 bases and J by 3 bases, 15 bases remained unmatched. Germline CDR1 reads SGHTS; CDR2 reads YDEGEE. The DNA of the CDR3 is TGTGCCAGCAGCCCCGGTGGACAGGCCGGCTGGTACACTGAAGCTTTCTTT. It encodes CASSPGGQAGWYTEAFF.

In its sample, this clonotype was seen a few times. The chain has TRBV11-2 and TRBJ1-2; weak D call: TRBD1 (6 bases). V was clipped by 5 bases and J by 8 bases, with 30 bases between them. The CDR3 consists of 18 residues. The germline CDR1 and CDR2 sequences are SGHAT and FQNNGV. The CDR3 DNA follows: TGTGCCAGCAGCCCCCAATGGAGGAGCTTCACAGGGTCAAGGGGCTACACCTTC. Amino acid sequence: CASSPQWRSFTGSRGYTF.

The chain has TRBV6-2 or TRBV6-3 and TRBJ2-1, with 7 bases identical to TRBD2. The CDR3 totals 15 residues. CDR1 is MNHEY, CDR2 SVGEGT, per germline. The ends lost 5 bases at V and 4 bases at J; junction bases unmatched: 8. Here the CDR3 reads CASSHGSSGYNEQFF. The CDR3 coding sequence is TGTGCCAGCAGTCACGGTTCTAGCGGTTACAATGAGCAGTTCTTC.

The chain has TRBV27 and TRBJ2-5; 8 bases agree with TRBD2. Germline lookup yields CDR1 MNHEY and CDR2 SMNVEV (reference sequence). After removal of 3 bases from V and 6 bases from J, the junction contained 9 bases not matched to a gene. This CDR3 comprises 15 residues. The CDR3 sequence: CASSLLAGGMKTQYF. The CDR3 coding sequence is TGTGCCAGCAGTTTGTTGGCGGGGGGTATGAAGACCCAGTACTTC.

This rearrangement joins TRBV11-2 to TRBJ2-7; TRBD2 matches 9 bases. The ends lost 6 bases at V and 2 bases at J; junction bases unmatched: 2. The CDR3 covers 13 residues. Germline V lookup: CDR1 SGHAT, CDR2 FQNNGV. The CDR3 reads CASSKRGAYEQYF. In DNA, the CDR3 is TGTGCCAGCAGTAAGCGGGGGGCCTACGAGCAGTACTTC.

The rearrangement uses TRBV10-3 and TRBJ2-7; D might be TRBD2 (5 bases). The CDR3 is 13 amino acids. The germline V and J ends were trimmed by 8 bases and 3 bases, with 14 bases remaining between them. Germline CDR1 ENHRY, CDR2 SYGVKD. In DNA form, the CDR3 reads TGTGCCATCTCGGGCGGGTTAATCTACGAGCAGTACTTC. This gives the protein CAISGGLIYEQYF.

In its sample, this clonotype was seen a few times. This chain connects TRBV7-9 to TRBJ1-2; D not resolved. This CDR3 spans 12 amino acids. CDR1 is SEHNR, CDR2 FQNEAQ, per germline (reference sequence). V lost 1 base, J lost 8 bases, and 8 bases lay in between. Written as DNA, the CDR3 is TGTGCCAGCAGCTTAGTCGAGTGGGGCTACACCTTC. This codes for CASSLVEWGYTF.

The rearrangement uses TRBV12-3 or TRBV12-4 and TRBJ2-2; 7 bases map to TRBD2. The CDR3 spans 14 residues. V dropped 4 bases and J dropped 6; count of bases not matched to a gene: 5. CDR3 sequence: CASSSRLAPGELFF. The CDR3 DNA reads TGTGCCAGCAGTTCCCGACTAGCTCCCGGGGAGCTGTTTTTT.